This TCR beta chain was identified in a study of CD4 T cells in relation to SARS-CoV-2 and coronaviruses. About the study: Of the patients, under 10 were male, 4 female, two Hispanic.

The method was immunoSEQ multiplex PCR; TCRdb's version includes in-frame clones alone and lacks a portion of them. The table shows roughly 41,000 clones, with approximately 86% occurring only once. Trimming took off 1 base at V and 2 bases at J, with 12 bases between the two ends. Germline CDR1 and CDR2: MNHNS and SASEGT. This CDR3 is built from 15 residues. Points from the study as a whole: Pre-pandemic and post-infection samples never came from the same donor.

This clone was detected only a few times. Antigen: not known. 10^5 naive or memory CD4+ cells were cultured with CEF peptides for about 10 days. This chain connects TRBV6-1 to TRBJ2-7; tentatively, D is TRBD1 or TRBD2 (5 bases each). This TCR came from an adult with COVID-19. Sequences were obtained from naive CD4+ T cells from PBMCs, cultured in vitro. Subset denoted: naive CD4+ T cells isolated by negative enrichment. The DNA for the CDR3 is TGTGCCAGCAGTGAAGAAGGGACGTCACCCTACGAGCAGTACTTC. Its translation is CASSEEGTSPYEQYF.